This entry features one TCR beta chain sequence. This clone's antigen is unknown. No quality values exist for individual bases; no much larger clone is one base distant. Donors were healthy HIV-negative adults with no recently reported acute infections or vaccinations. Every donor was a Caucasian adult living in Nashville, Tennessee, USA. CD8 memory samples combined magnetically selected CD45RO+ cells with CCR7-negative CD45RA+ effector memory (TemRA) cells. Blood was obtained by leukapheresis, after which PBMCs were separated by Ficoll-Histopaque density gradient centrifugation and cryopreserved in liquid nitrogen vapor phase. Analytical flow cytometry was used to check the purity and quantity of every magnetically sorted T cell population. Genomic DNA was isolated from every sorted fraction and measured by UV absorbance on a Nanodrop 2000c. The data belong to a study of shared clonotypes between healthy human individuals (dated by TCRdb to the early 2020s). Broadly, across the study: A couple of women and a few men aged 18 to 49 years were included in the cohort. For each donor, CD4 naive and CD4 memory were each run on three plates, CD8 naive on two plates, and CD8 memory on one plate. To estimate repertoire size and how much clonotype sharing occurs between individuals, the study deeply sequenced the blood TCR repertoires of five healthy adults. To increase sequencing depth and limit assay-specific biases, different laboratories used diverse techniques to prepare libraries and sequence TCR repertoires. Leukapheresis yielded between about 0.8 and 8.9 billion PBMCs per donor. Overall study results and their limits: Rarefaction of sorted-subset datasets indicated incomplete sequencing despite the large sequencing depth. About 4.5% of naive CD4, 3% to 3.5% of naive CD8, about 2.5% of memory CD4, and 0.35% to 0.5% of memory CD8 clonotypes were shared across a few donors. Sampling was limited to blood, and TCR repertoires in tissue likely differ from TCR repertoires in blood. Naive subsets generally had larger estimated clonotype richness than memory subsets did. Because the study included only a small number of donors, the genetic and exposure-history diversity represented was limited. Clonotypes shared by all four sorted-subset donors showed higher generation probabilities than non-shared clonotypes. Based on pairwise subsampling, the degree of clonotype sharing among donors was expected to be affected by sequencing depth.

TCR CDR3 regions were amplified from genomic DNA by multiplex PCR using the deep immunoSEQ assay. For each cell subset, the extracted genomic DNA was distributed evenly across all wells of several immunoSEQ 96-well plates, and each plate served as one replicate. Each replicate PCR for sorted subsets received 150 to 250 ng genomic DNA, equal to roughly 29,000 T cell genomes. Purified libraries were quantified with a Qubit 3.0 fluorometer, sized on a Bioanalyzer 2100, and re-quantified with the KAPA Library Quantification kit. Each immunoSEQ 96-well plate was sequenced on its own single-read 150-cycle Illumina NextSeq 550 flow cell. The paper's processing steps were these. The immunoSEQ output contained only junctional sequences without quality scores, so filtering could not match that applied to full-length reads. To assign V/J genes and CDR3, sequences were annotated against IMGT germline references using PyIR, a Python wrapper for IgBLAST v1.9. Reads with weak V/J assignments (E-value above 1e-6), missing CDR3, stop codons, out-of-frame junctions, or ambiguous translated residues were removed. V3J clonotypes were defined as sequences sharing the same inferred V gene, J gene, and CDR3 amino acid sequence. The percentage overlap between two repertoires was calculated by dividing the number of shared unique clonotypes by the size of the smaller repertoire. Richness of each repertoire was evaluated using RTK rarefaction, the Chao1 estimator, and Recon v2.1 estimates of unobserved clonotypes. OLGA was used to compute generation probabilities for all TCRbeta clonotypes that the gDNA method yielded from a few donors. TCRdb re-hosts the immuneACCESS table, in-frame sequences only. Its copies lack some clones; in the studies checked, an unresolved V gene accounts for under half of them, and the cause for the rest is not known. V and J calls and clone size are copied from that table; D and trimming were computed from the DNA. For this sample the table gives around 320,000 clones, of which 87% were detected only once. The top ten clonotypes cover 15% to 20% of the sample.

V was cut back by 2 bases and J by 8 bases, leaving a gap of 30 bases between them. The germline V gene provides CDR1 MGHRA and CDR2 YSYEKL. From its cysteine to its phenylalanine, the CDR3 spans 20 amino acids. Left in the record is the CDR3 DNA by itself, 60 bases read in frame from the first base. The rearranged chain carries TRBV4-1 and TRBJ1-4; there is no confident call for the D gene. The sequenced sample was memory CD8+ T cells sorted from blood. The sample's cell subset or site label is to be understood as: CD45RO+ cells pooled with CCR7-negative TemRA cells. This TCR was sampled from a man aged 18 to 30 in good health. The encoded CDR3 is CASSQSAGWLRPAIREKLFF. The DNA sequence reads TGCGCCAGCAGCCAAAGCGCTGGGTGGCTTAGGCCGGCAATTCGAGAAAAACTGTTTTTT.